Below are 13 T cell receptor beta chains sequenced from a single sample in a study of T cell responses to AZD1222 COVID-19 vaccine. This table comes from immunoSEQ multiplex PCR, and its TCRdb copy is limited to in-frame clones, with some not included. Among 100,000 or so clones, 90% were seen once, and the ten largest hold 1.3%. This specimen was peripheral blood, taken on day 0 of AZD1222 vaccination. These receptors originate from an adult in good health.

V gene TRBV6-1 combines with J gene TRBJ1-2, with D perhaps matching TRBD1 (5 bases). Trimming stripped 2 bases from V and 5 bases from J, with 9 bases between. There are 13 residues in the CDR3. CDR1 is MNHNS, CDR2 SASEGT, per germline. CDR3 nucleotide sequence: TGTGCCAGCAGTGAACGACAGTTATATGGCTACACCTTC. Amino acids: CASSERQLYGYTF.

The chain combines TRBV19 with TRBJ2-2; possible D gene TRBD1, 6 bases. Germline CDR1 reads LNHDA; CDR2 reads SQIVND (reference sequence). V was pared by 3 bases and J by 5 bases, with 10 bases between. The CDR3 covers 14 residues. Written as DNA, the CDR3 is TGTGCCAGTAGTATCGGCAGGGGAACCGGGGAGCTGTTTTTT. This sequence encodes CASSIGRGTGELFF. Drawing the rest from reference TRBV19 and TRBJ2-2, the complete variable domain is DGGITQSPKYLFRKEGQNVTLSCEQNLNHDAMYWYRQDPGQGLRLIYYSQIVNDFQKGDIAEGYSVSREKKESFPLTVTSAQKNPTAFYLCASSIGRGTGELFFGEGSRLTVL.

The table lists this clone with a count of one. The chain combines TRBV15 with TRBJ1-2; D is ambiguous. The germline CDR1 and CDR2 sequences are LNHNV and YYDKDF (reference sequence). V lost 0 bases, J lost 6 bases, and 14 bases lay in between. The CDR3 has 15 residues. CDR3 nucleotides: TGTGCCACCAGCAGAGATTGGGTGTCCATCCATGGCTACACCTTC. Its translation: CATSRDWVSIHGYTF. The whole variable domain, remainder taken from reference TRBV15 and TRBJ1-2, is DAMVIQNPRYQVTQFGKPVTLSCSQTLNHNVMYWYQQKSSQAPKLLFHYYDKDFNNEADTPDNFQSRRPNTSFCFLDIRSPGLGDTAMYLCATSRDWVSIHGYTFGSGTRLTVV.

The chain carries TRBV6-5 and TRBJ2-7; unclear D gene. Trimming removed 0 bases from V and 4 bases from J, with 16 bases in between. Germline V lookup: CDR1 MNHEY, CDR2 SVGAGI. CDR3 length: 16 residues. The CDR3 DNA follows: TGTGCCAGCAGTTACTCGATGGGGTGGTCGGTGTACGAGCAGTACTTC. As protein: CASSYSMGWSVYEQYF.

The J gene is TRBJ1-5, the V gene TRBV28; 10 bases fit TRBD1. The junction had 6 bases not matched to a gene; V was cut back by 8 bases and J by 2 bases. The germline gives CDR1 MDHEN, CDR2 SYDVKM. The CDR3 sequence is 15 residues long. CDR3 amino acids: CASQTGGFGNQPQHF. The DNA of the CDR3 is TGTGCCAGCCAGACAGGGGGCTTCGGCAATCAGCCCCAGCATTTT.

This clone was seen just once. The chain links TRBV2 to TRBJ1-3, with unresolved D. V dropped 2 bases and J dropped 0 bases, with 14 bases sitting between them. Germline values: CDR1 SNHLY, CDR2 FYNNEI. The CDR3 sequence is 17 residues long. CDR3 region: CASSEYGQLDSGNTIYF. For the CDR3, the DNA is TGTGCCAGCAGTGAATATGGTCAGCTAGACTCTGGAAACACCATATATTTT.

The chain has TRBV5-1 and TRBJ2-3, with 12 bases aligning to TRBD2. The germline V gene encodes CDR1 SGHRS and CDR2 YFSETQ. The J segment lost 6 bases and the V segment lost 4 bases, leaving 6 bases of the junction unmatched. The CDR3 spans 15 residues. The CDR3 here is CASSPSGGASDTQYF. The CDR3 region has the DNA TGCGCCAGCAGCCCTAGCGGGGGGGCCTCTGATACGCAGTATTTT.

The rearrangement uses TRBV11-2 and TRBJ2-5; tentative D call: TRBD2 (6 bases). V was trimmed by 0 bases and J by 5 bases, leaving 16 bases between them. The CDR3 contains 16 residues. From germline, CDR1 is SGHAT and CDR2 FQNNGV. The CDR3 here is CASSLDFGGARETQYF. Here the CDR3 DNA reads TGTGCCAGCAGCTTAGACTTCGGAGGGGCCAGGGAGACCCAGTACTTC. Combining the CDR3 with reference TRBV11-2 and TRBJ2-5 gives the whole variable domain EAGVAQSPRYKIIEKRQSVAFWCNPISGHATLYWYQQILGQGPKLLIQFQNNGVVDDSQLPKDRFSAERLKGVDSTLKIQPAKLEDSAVYLCASSLDFGGARETQYFGPGTRLLVL.

The J gene is TRBJ1-2, the V gene TRBV6-5; no clear D gene. The germline V gene encodes CDR1 MNHEY and CDR2 SVGAGI. With 4 bases removed from V and 0 bases from J, the gap between germline ends came to 9 bases. The CDR3 totals 14 residues. CDR3 sequence: CASSSGRTNYGYTF. The CDR3 bases are TGTGCCAGCAGTTCTGGCAGGACTAACTATGGCTACACCTTC.

This chain joins TRBV9 and TRBJ1-4, with D uncertain. From germline, CDR1 is SGDLS and CDR2 YYNGEE. The length of the CDR3 is 14 residues. Trimming left V 3 bases short and J 0 bases short, with 6 bases between. The CDR3 bases are TGTGCCAGCAGCGAGGTGGCAACTAATGAAAAACTGTTTTTT. Translating it yields CASSEVATNEKLFF.

A single count supports this clone. CDR3 coding DNA: TGTGCCAGCAGTCTATTGGACAGAGCTCTGGGGAGTGAAAAACTGTTTTTT. It encodes CASSLLDRALGSEKLFF. The chain combines TRBV6-6 with TRBJ1-4; D is possibly TRBD1 (6 bases). The V gene lost 5 bases and the J gene lost 7 bases, with 23 bases spanning the gap. Looked up from germline, CDR1 is MNHNY and CDR2 is SVGAGI (reference sequence). The CDR3 covers 17 residues.

The V and J genes are TRBV4-1 and TRBJ1-1, with D perhaps matching TRBD1 (5 bases). Between the trimmed V and J ends, which lost 4 bases and 1 base, there was a span of 7 bases. The CDR3 spans 13 residues. The germline CDR1 and CDR2 sequences are MGHRA and YSYEKL. Here the CDR3 reads CASSLQANTEAFF. As DNA, the CDR3 is TGCGCCAGCAGCCTACAGGCGAACACTGAAGCTTTCTTT.

The chain recombines TRBV29-1 with TRBJ1-1; D unresolved. V was cut by 6 bases and J by 1 base, with 6 bases left in between. Per germline, CDR1 SQVTM and CDR2 ANQGSEA. The CDR3 is 11 residues long. CDR3 DNA sequence: TGCAGCGTCAAGGAGAACACTGAAGCTTTCTTT. It specifies CSVKENTEAFF.